This TCR beta chain was profiled in a study of molecular identifiers for immune sequencing clone quantification. Note on this clonotype: The junction shows a germline mismatch at one end, possibly a read error.

Germline CDR1 MGHRA, CDR2 YSYEKL. The CDR3 contains 13 residues. TCRdb reanalysed the PCR reads using MiXCR and keeps one entry per CDR3 protein. The repertoire holds hundreds of thousands of distinct CDR3 sequences, with 24% as singletons. The clonotype was recovered from a human donor in good health. Some libraries in this study had Jurkat cell RNA spiked in. The sequencing input was naive CD8+ T cells from blood, with Jurkat cell RNA spiked in. Subset reported: FACS-sorted CD8+CD4-CCR7+CD45RA+ naive T cells. The chain uses TRBV4-1 and TRBJ2-7; D is uncertain. CDR3 loop: CARRPGLGYAQYF. In DNA form, the CDR3 reads TGCGCCCGCCGCCCAGGCCTGGGGTACGCGCAGTACTTC.